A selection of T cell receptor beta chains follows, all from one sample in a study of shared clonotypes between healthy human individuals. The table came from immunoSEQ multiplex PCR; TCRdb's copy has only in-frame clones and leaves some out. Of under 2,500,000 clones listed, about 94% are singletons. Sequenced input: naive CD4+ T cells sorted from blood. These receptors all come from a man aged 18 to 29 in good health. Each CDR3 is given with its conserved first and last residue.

cdr3_aa: CASSHHRGVFSGNTIYF
v_call: TRBV7-9

cdr3_aa: CASSQERGSSYEQYF
v_call: TRBV4-3

cdr3_aa: CASSADTPEGLFF
v_call: TRBV6-1

cdr3_aa: CASSSSQYF
v_call: TRBV9

cdr3_aa: CASSPPIGTGAYEQYF
v_call: TRBV18

cdr3_aa: CASNPGQGITGELFF
v_call: TRBV5-4

cdr3_aa: CATMRAAPNSPLHF
v_call: TRBV6-5

cdr3_aa: CATSRDGIQPQHF
v_call: TRBV15

cdr3_aa: CASSVGALTEQYF
v_call: TRBV9

cdr3_aa: CASSSTSGPKTQYF
v_call: TRBV7-6

cdr3_aa: CASRSLPPNTEAFF
v_call: TRBV19

cdr3_aa: CASSQDRTGAYYGYTF
v_call: TRBV4-1

cdr3_aa: CASRRTSGSLYEQYF
v_call: TRBV5-1

cdr3_aa: CACPGTIGSRPPTGTSNEQFF
v_call: TRBV30

cdr3_aa: CASRVQGAGTEAFF
v_call: TRBV2

cdr3_aa: CASSLVLLREQETQYF
v_call: TRBV5-1

cdr3_aa: CASSLGTIPNQPQHF
v_call: TRBV5-8

cdr3_aa: CASSQPPGQGSYEQYF
v_call: TRBV23-1

cdr3_aa: CASSLGQGYEQYF
v_call: TRBV18

cdr3_aa: CASRSELAGGYNEQFF
v_call: TRBV4-2

cdr3_aa: CASSRTSGSYEQYF
v_call: TRBV25-1

cdr3_aa: CASSLLLGVLGEQYF
v_call: TRBV11-2

cdr3_aa: CASSLGTGLDTEAFF
v_call: TRBV11-2

cdr3_aa: CAWSDRDTEAFF
v_call: TRBV30

cdr3_aa: CASSLGAPSYNEQFF
v_call: TRBV27

cdr3_aa: CASSLTTEETQYF
v_call: TRBV7-3

cdr3_aa: CASSLGQGTGELFF
v_call: TRBV7-3

cdr3_aa: CASSPWSPGGNTEAFF
v_call: TRBV19

cdr3_aa: CASSNTQRGELFF
v_call: TRBV21-1

cdr3_aa: CASSPNTEAFF
v_call: TRBV2

cdr3_aa: CSARLEVEQFF
v_call: TRBV20-1

cdr3_aa: CASSKLTGGTEAFF
v_call: TRBV25-1

cdr3_aa: CSVRGGHPMNTEAFF
v_call: TRBV29-1

cdr3_aa: CASSLNTGSEGYTF
v_call: TRBV5-1

cdr3_aa: CASSEWGGGSYNEQFF
v_call: TRBV2

cdr3_aa: CASSPGLPIHEQFF
v_call: TRBV18

cdr3_aa: CASSVESGTNTGELFF
v_call: TRBV9

cdr3_aa: CASSFGQGTPYGYTF
v_call: TRBV7-2

cdr3_aa: CASSFHAAGVQETQYF
v_call: TRBV28

cdr3_aa: CASSAGGGNEKLFF
v_call: TRBV5-1

cdr3_aa: CASSYTQGAGTEAFF
v_call: TRBV6-6

cdr3_aa: CASRQGREGNQPQHF
v_call: TRBV6-5